This paragraph covers one T cell receptor beta chain sequence. Antigen: not known. The repertoire was sequenced with immunoSEQ multiplex PCR; TCRdb's copy has only in-frame clones and lacks some. The sample holds about 120,000 clones, roughly 90% seen once. This record belongs to a study of T cell responses to AZD1222 COVID-19 vaccine. Study-wide findings and caveats: Repertoires were collected only later (after the peak T cell response had occurred). Only a handful of people who got AZD1222 tested seropositive at baseline. White British people made up most donors, females outnumbered males, and clonal diversity was possibly underestimated.

The origin of this receptor is an adult who received the MenACWY meningococcal vaccine as a control. The source was peripheral blood, collected 28 days after the second dose of the MenACWY control vaccine.

CDR3 in DNA: TGTGCCAGCAGTTTATGGAGGGAAAATCAGCCCCAGCATTTT. It translates to CASSLWRENQPQHF. The chain employs TRBV28 and TRBJ1-5; D is uncertain. Between the trimmed V and J ends, which lost 0 bases and 4 bases, there was a span of 7 bases. The germline gives CDR1 MDHEN, CDR2 SYDVKM. The CDR3 totals 14 residues. Variable domain in full (rest from reference TRBV28 and TRBJ1-5): DVKVTQSSRYLVKRTGEKVFLECVQDMDHENMFWYRQDPGLGLRLIYFSYDVKMKEKGDIPEGYSVSREKKERFSLILESASTNQTSMYLCASSLWRENQPQHFGDGTRLSIL.